Below, one T cell receptor (beta chain) is given with its context. Its antigen remains unknown. PCR amplification relied on 60 Vbeta primers (plus 13 Jbeta primers). Using immunoSEQ multiplex PCR, the repertoire was profiled, and TCRdb retains in-frame clones only, with some absent. The sample consists of about 270,000 clones, roughly 89% of them appearing once. This CDR3 spans 15 amino acids. V shed 3 bases, J shed 1 base, and the junction held 4 bases outside the gene matches. Per the germline V gene, CDR1 is KGHSH and CDR2 is LQKENI. These data originate in a study of cytomegalovirus exposure and HLA in healthy donors. Study-level information: The Caucasian-associated ancestry cluster held 80% to 90% of more than 350 genotyped donors.

Study-level points and caveats: The study reported that TCR beta sequences accurately predicted HLA-A and HLA-B alleles in most subjects. Immune exposure information comprised only CMV serostatus. Indistinguishability led to the exclusion of some V segments, TRBV6-2 and TRBV6-3 included.

The V gene is TRBV18, the J gene TRBJ2-5, with 8 positions matching TRBD2. Sequences were obtained from PBMCs. This receptor was taken from a man aged 35 to 55 in good health and CMV-seropositive. The CDR3 loop is CASSPSGGPQETQYF. Written as DNA, the CDR3 is TGTGCCAGCTCACCTTCGGGGGGGCCCCAAGAGACCCAGTACTTC.